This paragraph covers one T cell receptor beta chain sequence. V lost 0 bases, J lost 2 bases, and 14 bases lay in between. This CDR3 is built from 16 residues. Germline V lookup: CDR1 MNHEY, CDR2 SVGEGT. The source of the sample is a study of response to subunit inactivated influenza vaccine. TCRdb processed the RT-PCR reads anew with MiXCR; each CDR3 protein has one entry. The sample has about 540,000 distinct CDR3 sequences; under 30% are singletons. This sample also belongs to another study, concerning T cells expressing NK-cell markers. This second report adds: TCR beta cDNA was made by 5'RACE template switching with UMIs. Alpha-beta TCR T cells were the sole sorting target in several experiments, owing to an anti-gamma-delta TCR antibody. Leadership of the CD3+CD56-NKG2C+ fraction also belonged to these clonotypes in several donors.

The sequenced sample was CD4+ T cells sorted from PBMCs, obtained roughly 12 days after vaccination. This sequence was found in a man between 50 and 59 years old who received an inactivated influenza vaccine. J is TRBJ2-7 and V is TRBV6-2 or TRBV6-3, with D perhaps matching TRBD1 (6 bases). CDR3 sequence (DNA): TGTGCCAGCAGTTACTCGTGGGCAGGGGTAACCTACGAGCAGTACTTC. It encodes CASSYSWAGVTYEQYF.